This TCR beta chain is from a study of Ad26.COV2.S vaccination and SARS-CoV-2 variants. Study information: Donor participated within the Ad26.COV2.S arm of the COV1001 trial. Study results and caveats: Ad26.COV2.S recipients had broader spike-specific TCRs (P = 0.0014).

The CDR3 contains 12 residues. The V end was cut by 2 bases, the J end by 6 bases, with 8 bases between. Germline V CDR1 and CDR2: GTSNPN, SVGIG (reference sequence). Method: immunoSEQ multiplex PCR; TCRdb's copy keeps in-frame clones and lacks some. Of about 320,000 clones listed, about 86% are singletons. Stated treatment: some 20 received Ad26.COV2.S at low or high dose, single or two shots; several received placebo; per-sample allocation not given. Specimens were obtained on day 63 following the first vaccine or placebo injection. The donor's status was that of an adult aged 18-55 years in Boston. Notes on this clone: Its antigen is as yet unknown.

The chain combines TRBV30 with TRBJ1-3; TRBD1 might be the D (5 bases). The sequences come from peripheral blood, collected in a trial of Ad26.COV2.S vaccine versus placebo. The receptor was isolated from a person between 18 and 60 years old who received the Ad26.COV2.S COVID-19 vaccine or a placebo. The CDR3 protein is CAWSRGENTIYF. Here the CDR3 DNA reads TGTGCCTGGAGTCGAGGGGAAAACACCATATATTTT.